Presented here are 30 T cell receptor beta chains from one specimen sequenced in a study of blood T cells in healthy people across ages. The authors ran a second PCR of 7 to 11 cycles using a sample-barcoded 5' primer and a J-beta primer mix. Each CDR3 protein gets one entry after TCRdb re-called the 5' RACE reads with MiXCR. The data show hundreds of thousands of distinct CDR3 sequences, about a quarter seen once. This same sample was also taken into another study, of T cells of mothers and their children.

Specimen: blood. All receptors come from a boy between 10 and 17 years old in good health.

The V call is TRBV5-1, the J call TRBJ2-3; 9 bases agree with TRBD1. Germline V CDR1 and CDR2: SGHRS, YFSETQ. V gave up 1 base and J gave up 2 bases; unmatched junction bases: 5. The CDR3 is 16 amino acids. The CDR3 region has the DNA TGCGCCAGCAGCTTGCGTGGACAGGGGACCACAGATACGCAGTATTTT. It yields the protein CASSLRGQGTTDTQYF.

The rearrangement joins TRBV4-2 to TRBJ2-1; D is possibly TRBD1 (6 bases). This CDR3 has 14 residues. CDR1 and CDR2 (germline): LGHNA, YNFKEQ. Trimming stripped 1 base from V and 7 bases from J, with 11 bases between. The CDR3 is CASSQGDTLNEQFF. Here the CDR3 DNA reads TGTGCCAGCAGCCAAGGGGACACCTTGAATGAGCAGTTCTTC.

As to this clonotype: The germline gene is not matched at one end of the junction; a read error may be the cause. Here the CDR3 reads CAGSHGTSGNYEQYF. The CDR3 coding sequence is TGTGCCGGCAGCCATGGGACTAGCGGAAACTACGAGCAGTACTTC. This chain uses TRBV4-2 with TRBJ2-5; 11 bases match TRBD2. The J call is uncertain, as TRBJ2-7 better fits the DNA end. The CDR3 spans 15 residues. Germline V gives CDR1 LGHNA, CDR2 YNFKEQ.

The V gene is TRBV13, the J gene TRBJ2-7; 7 positions agree with TRBD1. This CDR3 spans 14 amino acids. V dropped 4 bases and J dropped 2; count of bases not matched to a gene: 5. Germline-derived CDR1 and CDR2 are PRHDT and FYEKMQ (reference sequence). DNA of the CDR3: TGTGCCAGCAGCTCCTACAGGGGAGCCTACGAGCAGTACTTC. Protein: CASSSYRGAYEQYF.

The chain joins TRBV10-3 to TRBJ1-1, with a weak D call TRBD1 (5 bases). CDR1 is ENHRY, CDR2 SYGVKD, per germline. The CDR3 runs to 13 residues. V was cut by 11 bases and J by 0 bases, with 13 bases left in between. Here the CDR3 DNA reads TGTGCCCTCCGATTGGACATGAACACTGAAGCTTTCTTT. As protein: CALRLDMNTEAFF.

This clonotype has only a few counts. The CDR3 DNA follows: TGTGCCAGCAGGCCCTCGTTTCCGCCGAACACTGAAGCTTTCTTT. Translated, it gives CASRPSFPPNTEAFF. This chain joins TRBV6-5 and TRBJ1-1; D gene unclear. The germline CDR1 and CDR2 sequences are MNHEY and SVGAGI. The V and J ends lost 6 bases and 1 base respectively, with 15 bases between them. The CDR3 is made up of 15 amino acids.

The rearrangement uses TRBV6-5 and TRBJ2-3; D ambiguous. The V and J ends lost 1 base and 4 bases respectively, with 6 bases between them. The CDR3 runs to 13 residues. In germline, CDR1 is MNHEY, CDR2 SVGAGI. This chain's CDR3 is CASSYFRSDTQYF. Here the CDR3 DNA reads TGTGCCAGCAGTTACTTCAGATCAGATACGCAGTATTTT.

The J gene is TRBJ1-2, the V gene TRBV7-9, with TRBD1 matching 9 bases. With 0 bases clipped from V and 2 bases from J, the junction kept 7 bases outside the gene matches. The length of the CDR3 is 17 residues. Germline V lookup: CDR1 SEHNR, CDR2 FQNEAQ (reference sequence). The CDR3 coding sequence is TGTGCCAGCAGCTTAGCGGTTAACAGGGGGCGCAACTATGGCTACACCTTC. Encoded protein: CASSLAVNRGRNYGYTF.

This clonotype has just a few counts. CDR3 nucleotides: TGCGCCAGCAGCTTGGACAAGTCCTATGGCTACACCTTC. This gives the protein CASSLDKSYGYTF. The chain links TRBV5-1 to TRBJ1-2; D gene uncertain. CDR3 size: 13 residues. CDR1 is SGHRS and CDR2 is YFSETQ in the germline V gene. The germline V and J ends were trimmed by 0 bases and 4 bases, with 7 bases remaining between them.

This clonotype was counted a few times. The J gene is TRBJ1-2, the V gene TRBV6-1, with unresolved D. In germline, CDR1 is MNHNS, CDR2 SASEGT. Trimming took 3 bases from V and 8 from J, leaving 13 bases between them. This CDR3 has 13 residues. CDR3 region: CASSDDLDWGYTF. DNA for the CDR3: TGTGCCAGCAGTGATGATCTAGACTGGGGCTACACCTTC.

This clonotype was counted ten times or more. The CDR3 protein is CASSRGGGNEQFF. The CDR3 DNA is TGTGCCAGCAGTCGCGGGGGAGGAAATGAGCAGTTCTTC. This sequence joins TRBV12-3 or TRBV12-4 and TRBJ2-1, with TRBD2 identical over 7 bases. V shed 5 bases, J shed 7 bases, and the junction held 5 bases outside the gene matches. The CDR3 sequence is 13 residues long.

In regard to this clonotype: The junction and the germline gene differ at one end; a read error may be behind it. The chain carries TRBV5-5 and TRBJ1-5, with 10 bases lining up with TRBD1. Germline-derived CDR1 and CDR2 are SGHKS and YYEKEE (reference sequence). The CDR3 is 15 residues long. CDR3 in DNA: TGTGTCAGCAGCGCAGGGACAGGGGATCGGCAGCCCCAGCATTTT. It translates to CVSSAGTGDRQPQHF. Combining the CDR3 with reference TRBV5-5 and TRBJ1-5 gives the whole variable domain DAGVTQSPTHLIKTRGQQVTLRCSPISGHKSVSWYQQVLGQGPQFIFQYYEKEERGRGNFPDRFSARQFPNYSSELNVNALLLGDSALYLCVSSAGTGDRQPQHFGDGTRLSIL.

This clonotype was seen more than once but under ten times. The rearrangement links TRBV5-1 to TRBJ1-2; the D gene is possibly TRBD1 (6 bases). Germline V CDR1 and CDR2: SGHRS, YFSETQ. V lost 3 bases, J lost 8 bases, and 32 bases lay in between. The CDR3 totals 19 residues. The CDR3 DNA is TGCGCCAGCAGCTGGGAGGCTCCGGGACAAACAGGAGGGGCTGGCGGCTACACCTTC. It codes for CASSWEAPGQTGGAGGYTF.

CDR3 sequence reads: CASTRRTRQETQYF. For the CDR3, the DNA is TGTGCCAGCACCAGGCGGACTCGACAAGAGACCCAGTACTTC. The chain combines TRBV2 with TRBJ2-5; the D gene is possibly TRBD2 (5 bases). Trimming shortened V by 7 bases and J by 2 bases, and 14 bases separated the two germline ends. Germline V lookup: CDR1 SNHLY, CDR2 FYNNEI. This CDR3 comprises 14 residues.

V and J are TRBV9 and TRBJ2-3, with 8 bases identical to TRBD2. Germline values: CDR1 SGDLS, CDR2 YYNGEE. The CDR3 sequence is 16 residues long. The trim removed 0 bases at V and 4 bases at J, leaving 7 bases unmatched. The chain's CDR3 is CASSVEPGGSSDTQYF. Written as DNA, the CDR3 is TGTGCCAGCAGCGTAGAACCGGGGGGGAGCTCAGATACGCAGTATTTT.

This clonotype has a handful of counts. V is TRBV12-3 or TRBV12-4 and J is TRBJ2-7; 7 bases line up with TRBD1. After removal of 6 bases from V and 2 bases from J, the junction contained 7 bases not matched to a gene. This CDR3 is 14 amino acids long. DNA of the CDR3: TGTGCCAGCAGCCCTGGACAGGATGCCTACGAGCAGTACTTC. Translated, it gives CASSPGQDAYEQYF.

The V call is TRBV7-8, the J call TRBJ2-5; D might be TRBD1 or TRBD2, each matching 5 bases. The V end was cut by 7 bases, the J end by 2 bases, with 17 bases between. In germline, CDR1 is SGHVS, CDR2 FQNEAQ. The CDR3 totals 15 residues. The CDR3 here is CASNAFGGGQETQYF. The DNA of the CDR3 is TGTGCCAGCAACGCCTTTGGGGGTGGGCAAGAGACCCAGTACTTC.

This clonotype has just a few counts. The chain has TRBV11-2 and TRBJ1-6; the D gene is possibly TRBD1 (6 bases). The CDR3 sequence is 15 residues long. V dropped 5 bases and J dropped 9 bases, with 17 bases sitting between them. Germline assignment: CDR1 SGHAT and CDR2 FQNNGV. The DNA for the CDR3 is TGTGCCAGCAGCCCGGACAGCTCAATAGGTTCACCCCTCCACTTT. It is translated as CASSPDSSIGSPLHF.

This clonotype has only a few counts. The CDR3 reads CSAPVFFPSYNEQFF. The CDR3 DNA reads as TGCAGCGCCCCCGTTTTCTTCCCCTCCTACAATGAGCAGTTCTTC. This chain connects TRBV29-1 to TRBJ2-1; D is uncertain. The CDR3 is 15 amino acids. The germline V gene encodes CDR1 SQVTM and CDR2 ANQGSEA. V lost 7 bases and J 0 bases, leaving 16 bases between the germline ends.

There are a few counts of this clonotype. J is TRBJ2-2 and V is TRBV2, with D perhaps TRBD2 (5 bases). The ends were cut back, 6 bases at V and 5 bases at J, with 10 bases in the middle. The CDR3 runs 13 residues. Germline V gene sequence: CDR1 SNHLY, CDR2 FYNNEI. The CDR3 loop reads CASSAGLTGELFF. CDR3 sequence (DNA): TGTGCCAGCAGCGCAGGACTTACCGGGGAGCTGTTTTTT.

This clonotype showed up just a few times. The genes are TRBV7-9 and TRBJ2-3, with a tentative D call TRBD1 (6 bases). Trimming left V 4 bases short and J 0 bases short, with 14 bases between. The CDR3 has 16 amino acids. Per germline, CDR1 SEHNR and CDR2 FQNEAQ (reference sequence). The CDR3 nucleotides are TGTGCCAGCAGCTCAAACAGGGCCCGCAGCACAGATACGCAGTATTTT. This translates into CASSSNRARSTDTQYF.

This chain connects TRBV25-1 to TRBJ2-7, with D perhaps matching TRBD1 (5 bases). The V end lost 8 bases, the J end lost 2 bases, and 16 bases lay between the germline ends. The CDR3 sequence is 14 residues long. Germline V gene data show CDR1 as MGHDK and CDR2 as SYGVNS. The chain's CDR3 is CASSHTGGAYEQYF. CDR3 nucleotides: TGTGCCAGCTCCCACACAGGTGGCGCCTACGAGCAGTACTTC.

Of note for this clonotype: At one of its ends the junction is not consistent with the germline gene, which may arise from a read error. The chain carries TRBV28 and TRBJ2-5; D unclear. The CDR3 runs 12 residues. The V gene's germline CDR1 is MDHEN and CDR2 SYDVKM. CDR3 region: CVSRESQETQYF. DNA of the CDR3: TGTGTCAGCAGAGAGAGCCAAGAGACCCAGTACTTC.

The table lists this clonotype with a count of one. The chain joins TRBV6-5 to TRBJ1-2; 9 bases fit TRBD1. V lost 0 bases to trimming and J lost 2 bases; unmatched junction nucleotides: 4. This CDR3 has 16 residues. Germline CDR1 is MNHEY and CDR2 is SVGAGI. For the CDR3, the DNA is TGTGCCAGCAGTTACTCCCAAGGACAGGGGAACTATGGCTACACCTTC. It codes for CASSYSQGQGNYGYTF.

The sample holds a few counts of this clonotype. CDR3 loop: CSVPGGVAAPEQFF. CDR3 DNA: TGCAGCGTGCCTGGGGGGGTAGCGGCCCCGGAGCAGTTCTTC. V usage is TRBV29-1 and J usage is TRBJ2-5; 7 nucleotides match TRBD2. The better agreement between TRBJ2-1 and the DNA end casts doubt on the J call. The germline CDR1 and CDR2 sequences are SQVTM and ANQGSEA. The CDR3 consists of 14 residues.

This clonotype was counted between two and nine times. This sequence joins TRBV4-1 and TRBJ1-1, with D possibly matching TRBD1 (5 bases). The ends were cut back, 3 bases at V and 4 bases at J, with 12 bases in the middle. The CDR3 consists of 14 residues. Germline loops: CDR1 MGHRA, CDR2 YSYEKL. This chain's CDR3 is CASSQAGTGTEAFF. CDR3 coding DNA: TGCGCCAGCAGCCAGGCCGGAACAGGCACTGAAGCTTTCTTT.

This clonotype was detected a few times. The gene calls are TRBV6-2 or TRBV6-3 and TRBJ2-7; tentatively, D is TRBD2 (6 bases). V dropped 4 bases and J dropped 0 bases, with 22 bases sitting between them. The CDR3 contains 18 residues. Germline V gene lookup returns CDR1 MNHEY and CDR2 SVGEGT. The CDR3 region is CASSLGRNYRTDSYEQYF. CDR3 nucleotides: TGTGCCAGCAGTTTGGGGAGGAATTACCGGACGGACTCCTACGAGCAGTACTTC.

J is TRBJ2-7 and V is TRBV5-1; D not resolved. The germline V and J ends were trimmed by 7 bases and 3 bases, with 11 bases remaining between them. Germline V lookup: CDR1 SGHRS, CDR2 YFSETQ. CDR3 length: 12 residues. The CDR3 nucleotides read TGCGCCAGCGCGGACGGAAACTACGAGCAGTACTTC. This encodes CASADGNYEQYF.

This chain joins TRBV12-5 and TRBJ2-5; 7 bases are shared with TRBD1. Germline CDR1 is LGHNT and CDR2 is FRNRAP. After removal of 0 bases from V and 3 bases from J, the junction contained 13 bases not matched to a gene. The CDR3 spans 18 residues. CDR3 protein: CASGLVKGAGVYKETQYF. Here the CDR3 DNA reads TGTGCTAGTGGTTTGGTAAAGGGGGCAGGGGTATACAAAGAGACCCAGTACTTC. The whole variable domain, remainder taken from reference TRBV12-5 and TRBJ2-5, is DARVTQTPRHKVTEMGQEVTMRCQPILGHNTVFWYRQTMMQGLELLAYFRNRAPLDDSGMPKDRFSAEMPDATLATLKIQPSEPRDSAVYFCASGLVKGAGVYKETQYFGPGTRLLVL.

This clonotype has a handful of counts. The chain uses TRBV6-5 and TRBJ1-1, with D uncertain. CDR3 size: 11 residues. V was clipped by 7 bases and J by 7 bases, with 10 bases between them. The germline V gene encodes CDR1 MNHEY and CDR2 SVGAGI. DNA of the CDR3: TGTGCCAGCACCCGCGCGGGTGAAGCTTTCTTT. Encoded protein: CASTRAGEAFF.